This T cell receptor (beta chain) came from a study of cytomegalovirus exposure and HLA in healthy donors. Overall study findings and caveats: In a later analysis, compared with equally common non-associated chains, HLA-associated beta chains were more expanded. By a later analysis, the bulk of CMV-associated TCR beta chains appeared HLA-restricted.

Germline loops: CDR1 KGHSH, CDR2 LQKENI. This CDR3 is 15 amino acids long. Losses at the gene ends were 1 base for V and 5 bases for J; bases not matched to a gene: 2. Researchers ran the PCR with 60 Vbeta and 13 Jbeta primers. The assay was immunoSEQ multiplex PCR, and TCRdb's table has in-frame clones only and misses some. The profile shows about 160,000 clones, 76% of them singletons. As for this clone: Its specificity is not known.

The chain joins TRBV18 to TRBJ2-2; 9 bases agree with TRBD2. The sample was PBMCs. The TCR sequence derives from a female donor in good health and CMV-seronegative. CDR3 loop: CASSPRSGRTGELFF. The CDR3 DNA follows: TGTGCCAGCTCACCACGGAGCGGGAGGACCGGGGAGCTGTTTTTT.